These 9 T cell receptor beta chains came from one sample sequenced in a study of long-term antiretroviral therapy in people with HIV. With survey level as its setting, the immunoSEQ assay was v3.0. Produced via immunoSEQ multiplex PCR; TCRdb's table is partial and in-frame only. The table shows almost 35,000 clones, with about 85% occurring only once. The material was unsorted PBMCs, obtained approximately 2.7 years before starting antiretroviral therapy. All receptors derive from a woman between 25 and 40 years old with HIV.

The genes are TRBV7-9 and TRBJ1-1; 7 bases align to TRBD1. After removal of 5 bases from V and 9 bases from J, the junction contained 6 bases not matched to a gene. This CDR3 region has 12 residues. Germline CDR1 reads SEHNR; CDR2 reads FQNEAQ (reference sequence). Here the CDR3 DNA reads TGTGCCAGCAGCGGCTACAGGGGAAAAGCTTTCTTT. This codes for CASSGYRGKAFF.

V gene TRBV7-8 combines with J gene TRBJ2-2; 10 positions agree with TRBD2. The V gene end was trimmed by 2 bases and the J gene end by 1 base; junction bases not matched to a gene: 4. CDR1 is SGHVS and CDR2 is FQNEAQ in the germline V gene. The CDR3 runs to 17 residues. The CDR3 region is CASSLPWTSGNTGELFF. The CDR3 nucleotides read TGTGCCAGCAGCTTACCCTGGACTAGCGGGAACACCGGGGAGCTGTTTTTT.

The chain employs TRBV5-1 and TRBJ2-1; D not certain. V was cut by 4 bases and J by 8 bases, with 10 bases left in between. The CDR3 loop spans 12 amino acids. Germline V gene lookup returns CDR1 SGHRS and CDR2 YFSETQ. Here the CDR3 DNA reads TGCGCCAGCAGCCGGACCTCTTATGAGCAGTTCTTC. As protein: CASSRTSYEQFF.

The V call is TRBV10-1, the J call TRBJ1-2; D is possibly TRBD1 (5 bases). CDR1 is WNHNN, CDR2 SYGVQD, per germline (reference sequence). The CDR3 length is 13 residues. Between the trimmed V and J ends, which lost 4 bases and 2 bases, there was a span of 8 bases. CDR3 nucleotide sequence: TGCGCCAGCAGTGCCGGGGGGAACTATGGCTACACCTTC. Its protein product is CASSAGGNYGYTF.

The chain combines TRBV10-3 with TRBJ2-5; a weak D match, TRBD1 (5 bases). With 4 bases removed from V and 2 bases from J, the gap between germline ends came to 14 bases. The CDR3 runs 15 residues. Germline CDR1 ENHRY, CDR2 SYGVKD. CDR3 nucleotides: TGTGCCATCAGTGGAGACAGCTACTCGCAAGAGACCCAGTACTTC. Translation gives CAISGDSYSQETQYF.

The J gene is TRBJ2-1, the V gene TRBV5-1; D gene unclear. V was trimmed by 1 base and J by 3 bases, leaving 8 bases between them. The CDR3 runs to 14 residues. From germline, CDR1 is SGHRS and CDR2 YFSETQ. The CDR3 reads CASSLFPGYNEQFF. CDR3 DNA: TGCGCCAGCAGCTTGTTCCCCGGCTACAATGAGCAGTTCTTC.

The CDR3 DNA reads as TGTGCCAGCAGTGAAACACCAGGGGCTGAAGCTTTCTTT. This encodes CASSETPGAEAFF. The V gene is TRBV6-1, the J gene TRBJ1-1, with TRBD1 as a possible D gene (6 bases). V dropped 2 bases and J dropped 6 bases, with 10 bases sitting between them. This CDR3 is built from 13 residues. Per the germline V gene, CDR1 is MNHNS and CDR2 is SASEGT.

This chain uses TRBV2 with TRBJ1-1; TRBD1 matches 7 bases. From germline, CDR1 is SNHLY and CDR2 FYNNEI. With V trimmed by 4 bases and J by 3 bases, 5 bases remained unmatched. CDR3 size: 14 residues. The CDR3 spells CASSVQGQDTEAFF. DNA of the CDR3: TGTGCCAGCAGTGTACAGGGGCAAGACACTGAAGCTTTCTTT.

The J gene is TRBJ1-2, the V gene TRBV15; 10 nucleotides match TRBD1. J lost 8 bases, V lost 0 bases, and 12 bases had no gene match. CDR1 is LNHNV and CDR2 is YYDKDF in the germline V gene (reference sequence). This CDR3 spans 17 amino acids. CDR3 sequence (DNA): TGTGCCACCAGCAGAGATCGACAGGGGGCCCTCGGAGGGGGCTACACCTTC. Protein: CATSRDRQGALGGGYTF.